This entry is about one T cell receptor (beta chain). This sample is part of a study of shared clonotypes between healthy human individuals. This table comes from immunoSEQ multiplex PCR, and its TCRdb copy is limited to in-frame clones, with some not included. The sample yields some 470,000 clones, over 65% seen once. Trimming cost V 3 bases and J 2 bases, with 13 bases left between them. This CDR3 comprises 16 residues. The germline gives CDR1 KGHSH, CDR2 LQKENI. The sequence derives from a middle-aged woman in good health. Some clones in this sample may be carry-over from other donors' samples. Sequenced: PBMCs. The J gene is TRBJ2-2, the V gene TRBV18; the D call may be TRBD1 or TRBD2 (5 bases each). The DNA of the CDR3 is TGTGCCAGCTCACCTCCTCACCGGGACAACACCGGGGAGCTGTTTTTT. Translated: CASSPPHRDNTGELFF.